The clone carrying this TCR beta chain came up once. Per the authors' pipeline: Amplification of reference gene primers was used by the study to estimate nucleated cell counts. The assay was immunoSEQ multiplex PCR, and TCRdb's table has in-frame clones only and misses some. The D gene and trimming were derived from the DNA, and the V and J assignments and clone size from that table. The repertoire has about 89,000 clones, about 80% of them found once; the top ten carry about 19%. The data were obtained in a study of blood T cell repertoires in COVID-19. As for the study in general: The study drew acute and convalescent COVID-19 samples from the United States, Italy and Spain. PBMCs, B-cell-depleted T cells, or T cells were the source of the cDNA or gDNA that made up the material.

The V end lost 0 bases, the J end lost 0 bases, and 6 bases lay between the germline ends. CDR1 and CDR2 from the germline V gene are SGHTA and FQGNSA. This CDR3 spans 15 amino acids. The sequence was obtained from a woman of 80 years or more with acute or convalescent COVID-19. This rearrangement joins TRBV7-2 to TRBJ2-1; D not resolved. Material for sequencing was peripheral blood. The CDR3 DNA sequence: TGTGCCAGCAGCTTAGCGGCTAGCTCCTACAATGAGCAGTTCTTC. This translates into CASSLAASSYNEQFF.